The rows below give T cell receptor beta chains drawn from one sample of a study of response to subunit inactivated influenza vaccine. TCRdb reanalysed the RT-PCR reads using MiXCR and keeps one entry per CDR3 protein. The sample includes about 520,000 distinct CDR3 sequences, approximately 7.2% of them seen just once. The specimen was PBMCs from blood, collected about 23 months after vaccination. The source of these receptors is a man aged 50-75 years who received an inactivated influenza vaccine. CDR3s include the opening cysteine and the closing phenylalanine or tryptophan. D genes are given only for firm matches.

J gene | V gene | D gene | CDR3 length | CDR3 protein
TRBJ1-1 | TRBV24-1 | - | 16 | CATTFTQGRKNTEAFF
TRBJ2-1 | TRBV6-1 | - | 14 | CASSVVRTEYEQFF
TRBJ2-3 | TRBV7-9 | - | 17 | CASSLAGMGLYTDTQYF
TRBJ2-2 | TRBV7-2 | - | 16 | CASSLARQGGRGVLFF
TRBJ1-6 | TRBV5-1 | TRBD1 | 14 | CASSTDRGKSPLHF
TRBJ1-1 | TRBV4-2 | - | 17 | CASSQDWVGSLNTEAFF
TRBJ2-7 | TRBV4-3 | - | 15 | CASSPGQRGGYEQYF
TRBJ1-2 | TRBV4-3 | - | 13 | CASSQDGGLDYTF
TRBJ2-3 | TRBV11-2 | TRBD2 | 16 | CASSLASGTTTDTQYF
TRBJ1-2 | TRBV6-1 | - | 13 | CASRKVKGNGYTF
TRBJ2-7 | TRBV4-1 | TRBD1 | 13 | CASSRTGKDEQYF
TRBJ1-4 | TRBV28 | - | 16 | CASSLQGSTTNEKLFF
TRBJ2-1 | TRBV15 | - | 15 | CATSASRGPGNEQFF
TRBJ2-1 | TRBV20-1 | TRBD2 | 14 | CSAVLAGGRGEQFF
TRBJ2-7 | TRBV15 | TRBD1 | 15 | CATSRAGTGFDEQYF
TRBJ2-4 | TRBV11-2 | - | 13 | CASSPLAKNIQYF
TRBJ2-1 | TRBV20-1 | TRBD2 | 20 | CSARVGLTSGRAGSYNEQFF
TRBJ1-1 | TRBV12-3/TRBV12-4 | - | 13 | CASSFRPVAEAFF
TRBJ2-7 | TRBV7-8 | - | 17 | CASSSQRGTTSSYEQYF
TRBJ1-1 | TRBV5-6 | TRBD1 | 12 | CASSYGTAEAFF
TRBJ2-7 | TRBV3-1 | TRBD1 | 15 | CASSQLDRGGYEQYF
TRBJ2-7 | TRBV20-1 | TRBD1 | 15 | CSVIRLDRGSWEQYF
TRBJ1-2 | TRBV12-3/TRBV12-4 | - | 17 | CASSPPRTGPMGYGYTF
TRBJ1-1 | TRBV15 | - | 13 | CATSREGNTEAFF
TRBJ2-3 | TRBV7-9 | TRBD1 | 12 | CAIEGASDTQYF
TRBJ2-7 | TRBV20-1 | - | 16 | CCASVGVNPVFYEQYF
TRBJ2-2 | TRBV6-2/TRBV6-3 | - | 15 | CASSYPRRNTGELFF
TRBJ2-6 | TRBV11-1 | TRBD1 | 18 | CASSLARDRGRPPNVLTF
TRBJ1-2 | TRBV12-3/TRBV12-4 | - | 17 | CASSFVRGGRANYGYTF
TRBJ2-1 | TRBV15 | TRBD1 | 13 | CATSLDRYNEQFF
TRBJ1-1 | TRBV20-1 | - | 14 | CSARVMGRGTEAFF
TRBJ2-3 | TRBV29-1 | - | 13 | CSAGPAAPDTQYF
TRBJ2-2 | TRBV10-3 | - | 17 | CAISESRSGTNTGELFF
TRBJ2-2 | TRBV19 | TRBD1 | 15 | CASTYAGQGAGELFF
TRBJ2-1 | TRBV10-3 | - | 14 | CAISWGGQYNEQFF
TRBJ2-5 | TRBV24-1 | TRBD1 | 16 | CATSDRTGGFGETQYF
TRBJ2-2 | TRBV29-1 | TRBD1 | 13 | CSARDSNTGELFF
TRBJ2-7 | TRBV10-3 | TRBD1 | 16 | CAISESLRTGNYEQYF
TRBJ2-5 | TRBV30 | TRBD1 | 14 | CAWSEGGWTETQYF
TRBJ2-2 | TRBV29-1 | - | 12 | CSVGTATGELFF
TRBJ2-2 | TRBV7-2 | - | 15 | CASSLMAANTGELFF
TRBJ2-1 | TRBV6-2/TRBV6-3 | - | 13 | CASTRGAYNEQFF
TRBJ1-3 | TRBV11-3 | TRBD1 | 18 | CASRRNPGQGFSGNTIYF
TRBJ2-1 | TRBV6-1 | TRBD1 | 14 | CASRRRGQAVEQFF
TRBJ2-5 | TRBV20-1 | - | 12 | CSASGREETQYF
TRBJ2-1 | TRBV12-3/TRBV12-4 | TRBD1 | 13 | CASSRGQGNEQFF
TRBJ2-1 | TRBV7-6 | TRBD2 | 16 | CASSSLVSGSGYEQFF
TRBJ2-7 | TRBV14 | TRBD2 | 17 | CASSFWTSGSLYYEQYF
TRBJ2-7 | TRBV7-9 | - | 17 | CASSADHFDRSVRVQYF
TRBJ2-6 | TRBV11-1 | - | 16 | CASSLGRSSGANVLTF
TRBJ1-1 | TRBV6-1 | TRBD1 | 16 | CATLSLGQGLNTEAFF
TRBJ2-1 | TRBV28 | TRBD1 | 16 | CASSFPWTGGWNEQFF
TRBJ2-7 | TRBV7-9 | TRBD2 | 16 | CASSSLAGGGSYEQYF
TRBJ1-5 | TRBV5-6 | - | 16 | CASSLSAGALNQPQHF
TRBJ1-2 | TRBV6-1 | TRBD1 | 16 | CASSELMTGTNYGYTF
TRBJ1-1 | TRBV20-1 | TRBD1 | 14 | CSASTGTANTEAFF
TRBJ1-5 | TRBV20-1 | - | 12 | CSASSGNQPQHF
TRBJ2-3 | TRBV10-2 | TRBD2 | 15 | CASTLTSVGTDTQYF
TRBJ2-1 | TRBV5-1 | - | 16 | CASSLAPMGTHNEQFF
TRBJ1-5 | TRBV12-3/TRBV12-4 | - | 18 | CASSFFRANWNRNQPQHF